These 14 T cell receptor beta chains came from one sample sequenced in a study of post-analysis software for immune sequencing data. Unique molecular identifiers were carried by the TCR beta cDNA libraries. One entry per CDR3 protein results from TCRdb running MiXCR on the PCR reads. The sample holds about 800,000 distinct CDR3 sequences, about 27% seen once. General study points: Patients used roughly five TRBV segments, including TRBV5-6, TRBV5-1 and TRBV20-1, more often than controls.

No antigen is known for these receptors. The sequencing sample was made of blood. The receptors were sampled from a girl under 18 with multiple sclerosis.

This clonotype was seen a few times. The rearrangement joins TRBV2 to TRBJ1-2; D is perhaps TRBD1 (6 bases). The V end lost 8 bases, the J end lost 4 bases, and 14 bases lay between the germline ends. The CDR3 totals 13 residues. CDR1 is SNHLY, CDR2 FYNNEI, per germline. As DNA, the CDR3 is TGTGCCAGCTACACTCAGGGGAGCTATGGCTACACCTTC. It codes for CASYTQGSYGYTF.

This clonotype has just a few counts. The CDR3 DNA follows: TGTGCCAGCAGCTTTCACAGGGCCCATGGCTACACCTTC. Encoded protein: CASSFHRAHGYTF. This chain joins TRBV7-2 and TRBJ1-2; the D gene is possibly TRBD1 (6 bases). The CDR3 sequence is 13 residues long. Trimming pared 3 bases from V and 6 bases from J, leaving 11 bases between. Germline V CDR1 and CDR2: SGHTA, FQGNSA.

The CDR3 sequence: CAISPGSALYTEAFF. The DNA for the CDR3 is TGTGCCATCAGCCCCGGTAGTGCCCTTTACACTGAAGCTTTCTTT. The J gene is TRBJ1-1, the V gene TRBV10-3; D is uncertain. From germline, CDR1 is ENHRY and CDR2 SYGVKD. Trimming stripped 6 bases from V and 3 bases from J, with 17 bases between. CDR3 size: 15 residues.

This clonotype has more than one count but fewer than ten. V usage is TRBV5-1 and J usage is TRBJ2-1; the match to TRBD2 covers 14 bases. The junction had 6 bases not matched to a gene; V was cut back by 3 bases and J by 1 base. Germline CDR1 SGHRS, CDR2 YFSETQ. The length of the CDR3 is 18 residues. CDR3 DNA: TGCGCCAGCAGCTCGGGACTAGCGGGGGAGTTATCCTACAATGAGCAGTTCTTC. It encodes CASSSGLAGELSYNEQFF. The variable domain in full, completed from reference TRBV5-1 and TRBJ2-1, reads KAGVTQTPRYLIKTRGQQVTLSCSPISGHRSVSWYQQTPGQGLQFLFEYFSETQRNKGNFPGRFSGRQFSNSRSEMNVSTLELGDSALYLCASSSGLAGELSYNEQFFGPGTRLTVL.

Concerning this clonotype: With a much larger clone just one base away, this may be a read error. The chain joins TRBV7-8 to TRBJ2-1; no reliable D call. Germline V gene lookup returns CDR1 SGHVS and CDR2 FQNEAQ. CDR3 length equals 15 residues. The CDR3 here is CACSAHKPGPDEQFF. The CDR3 DNA is TGTGCCTGCAGCGCCCATAAACCCGGGCCAGATGAGCAGTTCTTC.

The CDR3 here is CAIMGTVNTEAFF. CDR3 coding DNA: TGTGCCATCATGGGGACAGTGAACACTGAAGCTTTCTTT. The rearrangement links TRBV10-3 to TRBJ1-1; 7 bases map to TRBD1. CDR3 length: 13 amino acids. Germline V gene sequence: CDR1 ENHRY, CDR2 SYGVKD. The junction had 2 bases not matched to a gene; V was cut back by 7 bases and J by 0 bases.

The CDR3: CASSQFGGSNEQFF. The CDR3 nucleotides read TGTGCCAGCAGCCAATTCGGGGGGTCCAATGAGCAGTTCTTC. The chain is built from TRBV4-2 and TRBJ2-1; 7 bases agree with TRBD2. Germline lookup yields CDR1 LGHNA and CDR2 YNFKEQ. After removal of 2 bases from V and 6 bases from J, the junction contained 4 bases not matched to a gene. The CDR3 sequence is 14 residues long.

The rearrangement joins TRBV5-1 to TRBJ2-5; the match to TRBD1 covers 7 bases. The CDR3 runs 14 residues. Unmatched junction bases numbered 7, after V lost 3 bases and J lost 5 bases. Germline CDR1 SGHRS, CDR2 YFSETQ. The CDR3 region has the DNA TGCGCCAGCAGCTCCGACAGGGTCGGGGAGACCCAGTACTTC. Protein: CASSSDRVGETQYF. The full variable domain, in which reference TRBV5-1 and TRBJ2-5 provide the parts outside the CDR3, is KAGVTQTPRYLIKTRGQQVTLSCSPISGHRSVSWYQQTPGQGLQFLFEYFSETQRNKGNFPGRFSGRQFSNSRSEMNVSTLELGDSALYLCASSSDRVGETQYFGPGTRLLVL.

This clonotype has a handful of counts. This sequence joins TRBV7-9 and TRBJ2-1; D is unresolved. The V end lost 9 bases, the J end lost 9 bases, and 9 bases lay between the germline ends. Per the germline V gene, CDR1 is SEHNR and CDR2 is FQNEAQ (reference sequence). The CDR3 is 10 residues long. For the CDR3, the DNA is TGTGCCAGTGGAAGTAGTGAGCAGTTCTTC. Encoded protein: CASGSSEQFF.

Regarding this clonotype: At one boundary the junction diverges from the germline segment, which might be a read error. This chain joins TRBV7-9 and TRBJ2-1, with D perhaps matching TRBD1 or TRBD2 (5 bases each). CDR3 size: 16 residues. The germline V gene has CDR1 SEHNR and CDR2 FQNEAQ (reference sequence). The DNA for the CDR3 is TGTGCCGGCAGCTTAGCCGGGGCTAGCAGGTACAATGAGCAGTTCTTC. Encoded protein: CAGSLAGASRYNEQFF.

The V gene is TRBV29-1, the J gene TRBJ1-2; D possibly corresponds to TRBD1 (5 bases). The germline gives CDR1 SQVTM, CDR2 ANQGSEA. The CDR3 is made up of 17 amino acids. V dropped 6 bases and J dropped 7 bases, with 30 bases sitting between them. CDR3 sequence (DNA): TGCAGCGTGGGGGAGGGTGCTACGGGGCAATTACCCCGTGGCTACACCTTC. Protein sequence: CSVGEGATGQLPRGYTF. Using reference TRBV29-1 and TRBJ1-2 for the parts outside the CDR3, the full variable domain is SAVISQKPSRDICQRGTSLTIQCQVDSQVTMMFWYRQQPGQSLTLIATANQGSEATYESGFVIDKFPISRPNLTFSTLTVSNMSPEDSSIYLCSVGEGATGQLPRGYTFGSGTRLTVV.

The V gene is TRBV20-1, the J gene TRBJ1-1; a weak D match, TRBD1 (6 bases). The germline V and J ends were trimmed by 5 bases and 6 bases, with 19 bases remaining between them. Per germline, CDR1 DFQATT and CDR2 SNEGSKA (reference sequence). The length of the CDR3 is 14 residues. Here the CDR3 DNA reads TGCAGTGCTCCGGGCAGGGGCGTGAAGGCTGAAGCTTTCTTT. Its translation: CSAPGRGVKAEAFF.

The rearrangement links TRBV7-9 to TRBJ2-2, with D perhaps given as TRBD1 or TRBD2 (5 bases each). This CDR3 is 16 amino acids long. The V gene's germline CDR1 is SEHNR and CDR2 FQNEAQ (reference sequence). V lost 5 bases to trimming and J lost 0 bases, with 13 bases between them. CDR3 in DNA: TGTGCCAGCAGCGGATCTGGGACGGCGAACACCGGGGAGCTGTTTTTT. Protein: CASSGSGTANTGELFF. The full variable domain, completed using reference TRBV7-9 and TRBJ2-2, is DTGVSQNPRHKITKRGQNVTFRCDPISEHNRLYWYRQTLGQGPEFLTYFQNEAQLEKSRLLSDRFSAERPKGSFSTLEIQRTEQGDSAMYLCASSGSGTANTGELFFGEGSRLTVL.

This clonotype has more than one count but fewer than ten. At one of its ends the junction is not consistent with the germline gene, which may arise from a read error. The chain carries TRBV13 and TRBJ2-3; tentatively, D is TRBD1 or TRBD2 (5 bases each). CDR3 length: 16 residues. Germline CDR1 PRHDT, CDR2 FYEKMQ (reference sequence). Here the CDR3 reads CASSSGPRTPRDTQYF. CDR3 coding DNA: TGTGCCAGTAGCTCGGGACCCAGGACCCCGCGAGATACGCAGTATTTT.